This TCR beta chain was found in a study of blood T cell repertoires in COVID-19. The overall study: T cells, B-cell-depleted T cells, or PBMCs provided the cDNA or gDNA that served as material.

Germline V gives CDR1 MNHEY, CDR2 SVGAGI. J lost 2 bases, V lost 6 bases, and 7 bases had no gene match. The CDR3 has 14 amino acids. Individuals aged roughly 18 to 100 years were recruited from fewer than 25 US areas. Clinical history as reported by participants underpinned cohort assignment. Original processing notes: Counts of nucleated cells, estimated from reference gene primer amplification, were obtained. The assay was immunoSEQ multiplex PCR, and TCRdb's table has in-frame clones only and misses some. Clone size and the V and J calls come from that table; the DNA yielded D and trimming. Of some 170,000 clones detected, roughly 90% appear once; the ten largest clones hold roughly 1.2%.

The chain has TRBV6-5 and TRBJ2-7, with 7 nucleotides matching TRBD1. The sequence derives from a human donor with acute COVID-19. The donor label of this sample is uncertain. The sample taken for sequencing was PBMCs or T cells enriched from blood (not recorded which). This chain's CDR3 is CASSPGQSTYEQYF. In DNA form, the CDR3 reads TGTGCCAGCAGCCCGGGACAGTCGACCTACGAGCAGTACTTC.